The following is a TCR beta chain sequence with its context. Its specificity is not known. The data were obtained in a study of T cell responses to AZD1222 COVID-19 vaccine. On the study more broadly: Pooled in the analysis were second doses at about 4 or about 12 weeks. Study findings and constraints: Receipt of two AZD1222 doses was followed by a rise in Spike-specific TCR breadth and depth. Only five or six AZD1222 recipients were seropositive at baseline. Most donors were white British, females outnumbered males, and clonal diversity was possibly underestimated.

The protocol was immunoSEQ multiplex PCR, while the TCRdb copy is restricted to in-frame clones and leaves out a portion. The sample lists around 100,000 clones, just under 95% occurring once. Germline V CDR1 and CDR2: MNHEY, SMNVEV (reference sequence). The CDR3 loop spans 12 amino acids. V was cut by 5 bases and J by 2 bases, with 7 bases left in between. The source of this sequence is an adult in good health. This chain joins TRBV27 and TRBJ2-7, with D unresolved. The sequenced sample was peripheral blood, obtained on day 0 of AZD1222 vaccination. This CDR3 reads CASSPRPYEQYF. The DNA of the CDR3 is TGTGCCAGCAGTCCCCGCCCCTACGAGCAGTACTTC.